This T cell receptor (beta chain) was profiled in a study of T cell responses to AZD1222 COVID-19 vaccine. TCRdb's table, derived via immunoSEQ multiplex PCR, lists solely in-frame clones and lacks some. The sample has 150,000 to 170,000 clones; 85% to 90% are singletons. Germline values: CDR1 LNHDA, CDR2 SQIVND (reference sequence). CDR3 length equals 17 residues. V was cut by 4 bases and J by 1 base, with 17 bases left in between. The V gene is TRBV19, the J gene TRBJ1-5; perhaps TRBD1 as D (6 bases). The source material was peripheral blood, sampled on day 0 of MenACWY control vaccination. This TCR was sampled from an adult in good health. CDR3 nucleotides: TGTGCCAGTAGTACAGACTTTGACAGGTTAAGCAATCAGCCCCAGCATTTT. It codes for CASSTDFDRLSNQPQHF.